This is a list of T cell receptor beta chains from one sample in a study of cytomegalovirus exposure and HLA in healthy donors. Method: immunoSEQ multiplex PCR; TCRdb's copy keeps in-frame clones and lacks some. The sample's table shows about 42,000 clones. Sequenced sample: PBMCs. The receptors derive from a man aged 30 to 39 in good health and CMV-seronegative. Each CDR3 is given with its conserved first and last residue. A D gene is named only where the DNA matches it firmly.

D: TRBD2; J: TRBJ2-5; V: TRBV6-5; DNA: TGTGCCAGCAGTGCCATAGCGGGGATGGGGGAGACCCAGTACTTC; CDR3: CASSAIAGMGETQYF
D: NA; J: TRBJ2-2; V: TRBV11-3; DNA: TGTGCCAGCAGCTCCTTAGCCACCGGGGAGCTGTTTTTT; CDR3: CASSSLATGELFF
D: TRBD1; J: TRBJ1-2; V: TRBV6-1; DNA: TGTGCCAGCAGTGAAGGCGGGACAGCCTATGGCTACACCTTC; CDR3: CASSEGGTAYGYTF
D: TRBD1; J: TRBJ1-2; V: TRBV27; DNA: TGTGCCAGCAGTTCTTCCGGGACAGGGGGGTATGGCTACACCTTC; CDR3: CASSSSGTGGYGYTF
D: NA; J: TRBJ2-7; V: TRBV6-1; DNA: TGTGCCATTTGGGCTCCCCCCTACGAGCAGTACTTC; CDR3: CAIWAPPYEQYF
D: NA; J: TRBJ1-3; V: TRBV6-5; DNA: TGTGCCAGCAGTTACCGTTTAACAGGTCCTGGAAACACCATATATTTT; CDR3: CASSYRLTGPGNTIYF
D: TRBD2; J: TRBJ2-1; V: TRBV9; DNA: TGTGCCAGCAGCGTGAGCGGGGCGACCTACAATGAGCAGTTCTTC; CDR3: CASSVSGATYNEQFF
D: TRBD1; J: TRBJ2-7; V: TRBV2; DNA: TGTGCCAGCAGTGAATGGGACAGGCCCTCCTACGAGCAGTACTTC; CDR3: CASSEWDRPSYEQYF
D: NA; J: TRBJ1-1; V: TRBV11-3; DNA: TGTGCCAGCAGCTTAGGTCCAGGGGCTGAGGCTTTCTTT; CDR3: CASSLGPGAEAFF
D: NA; J: TRBJ1-4; V: TRBV30; DNA: TGTGCCTGGAGTGTCTGGACGGGGGGGAATGAAAAACTGTTTTTT; CDR3: CAWSVWTGGNEKLFF
D: TRBD2; J: TRBJ2-7; V: TRBV7-2; DNA: TGTGCCAGCAGCTTACCTCCCGTGACTAGCGGATCCTACGAGCAGTACTTC; CDR3: CASSLPPVTSGSYEQYF
D: NA; J: TRBJ1-2; V: TRBV6-1; DNA: TGTGCCAGCAGTGAACAAACAGTCCTCTATGGCTACACCTTC; CDR3: CASSEQTVLYGYTF
D: NA; J: TRBJ2-2; V: TRBV18; DNA: TGTGCCAGCTCACCATCCAGGGTTAACACCGGGGAGCTGTTTTTT; CDR3: CASSPSRVNTGELFF
D: NA; J: TRBJ1-2; V: TRBV30; DNA: TGTGCCTGGAGTCCGGGGAACTATGGCTACACCTTC; CDR3: CAWSPGNYGYTF
D: NA; J: TRBJ1-6; V: TRBV4-1; DNA: TGCGCCAGCAGCCAAGAGGGCCTCCGTAATTCACCCCTCCACTTT; CDR3: CASSQEGLRNSPLHF
D: NA; J: TRBJ2-2; V: TRBV10-3; DNA: TGTGCCACCCAATCCGGGACTTCGAACACCGGGGAGCTGTTTTTT; CDR3: CATQSGTSNTGELFF
D: NA; J: TRBJ2-5; V: TRBV4-3; DNA: TGCGCCAGCAGCCCGGGCTTTGGGGGAGGAGAGACCCAGTACTTC; CDR3: CASSPGFGGGETQYF
D: TRBD1; J: TRBJ2-5; V: TRBV11-3; DNA: TGTGCCAGCAGCTCCACCGGGACAGGGTCGGGAGAGACCCAGTACTTC; CDR3: CASSSTGTGSGETQYF
D: TRBD2; J: TRBJ2-3; V: TRBV5-4; DNA: TGTGCCAGCAGTGGGACTAGCGGGAGGGATACGCAGTATTTT; CDR3: CASSGTSGRDTQYF
D: TRBD1; J: TRBJ1-2; V: TRBV4-2; DNA: TGTGCCAGCAGCCACTCCGGGACAGCTAACTATGGCTACACCTTC; CDR3: CASSHSGTANYGYTF
D: NA; J: TRBJ1-2; V: TRBV29-1; DNA: TGCAGCGTTCGTACAGATAACTATGGCTACACCTTC; CDR3: CSVRTDNYGYTF
D: NA; J: TRBJ2-5; V: TRBV7-7; DNA: TGTGCTAGCAGCAAACGGACTGCACAAGAGACCCAGTACTTC; CDR3: CASSKRTAQETQYF